This T cell receptor (beta chain) originates from a study of glioma-infiltrating T cells. For the study at large: Dexamethasone exposure before glioma surgery was limited to six or fewer days. Overall study results and limits: Signature shared blood CDR3 motifs were enriched in low-divergence and depleted in high-divergence patients.

Germline-derived CDR1 and CDR2 are SGHTA and FQGNSA. The length of the CDR3 is 13 residues. With respect to this clonotype: The target antigen is unknown. Because the CDR3 is missing its conserved closing phenylalanine or tryptophan, this is likely a read error.

TCR alpha and beta CDR3 regions were amplified from RNA using iRepertoire nested multiplex PCR. TCRdb processed the multiplex PCR reads anew with MiXCR; each CDR3 protein has one entry. Found here are around 390,000 distinct CDR3 sequences, 41% of them singletons; the top ten hold about 12%. This TCR derives from a human donor with low-grade glioma or glioblastoma, undergoing nonglioma brain surgery, or in good health (not recorded which). Sequencing was carried out using glioma tissue, nonneoplastic brain tissue, or PBMCs (not recorded which). The V gene is TRBV7-2, the J gene TRBJ1-2; the D is unclear. The CDR3 sequence is CACSLFGVYGYTL. The CDR3, as DNA: TGTGCCTGCAGCTTGTTCGGCGTCTATGGCTACACCCTC.